Listed below are T cell receptor beta chains from one sample, sequenced in a study of blood T cell repertoires in COVID-19. Method: immunoSEQ multiplex PCR; TCRdb's copy keeps in-frame clones and lacks some. The profile shows fewer than 150,000 clones, about four fifths of them singletons. Sequences were obtained from PBMCs or T cells enriched from blood (not recorded which). These receptors came from a man between 25 and 39 years old who had recovered from COVID-19. The CDR3 runs from the conserved cysteine through the conserved F or W. The D gene is left open where the match is weak. Expanded clones get a size class; other rows say once, few or many, or leave the size out.

V gene: TRBV23-1; D gene: .; J gene: TRBJ1-5; clone size: few; CDR3 protein: CASSHPDRINQPQHF; CDR3 DNA: TGCGCCAGCAGTCACCCGGACAGAATCAATCAGCCCCAGCATTTT
V gene: TRBV6-5; D gene: .; J gene: TRBJ2-7; clone size: .; CDR3 protein: CASSYSRQGSYEQYF; CDR3 DNA: TGTGCCAGCAGTTACTCGAGGCAGGGGAGTTACGAGCAGTACTTC
V gene: TRBV11-2; D gene: TRBD1; J gene: TRBJ2-5; clone size: .; CDR3 protein: CASSTRDRGRETQYF; CDR3 DNA: TGTGCCAGCAGTACTCGAGACAGGGGGCGAGAGACCCAGTACTTC
V gene: TRBV9; D gene: TRBD1; J gene: TRBJ1-6; clone size: few; CDR3 protein: CASSETGGSPLHF; CDR3 DNA: TGTGCCAGCAGCGAGACAGGGGGATCACCCCTCCACTTT
V gene: TRBV4-1; D gene: .; J gene: TRBJ1-2; clone size: .; CDR3 protein: CASSQVPTATGYTF; CDR3 DNA: TGCGCCAGCAGCCAAGTTCCTACCGCCACGGGCTACACCTTC
V gene: TRBV5-1; D gene: TRBD2; J gene: TRBJ2-7; clone size: .; CDR3 protein: CASSLGSSGVGDEQYF; CDR3 DNA: TGCGCCAGCAGCTTGGGGTCTAGCGGGGTGGGCGACGAGCAGTACTTC
V gene: TRBV11-3; D gene: TRBD2; J gene: TRBJ2-3; clone size: .; CDR3 protein: CASSTGLAGGPLTDTQYF; CDR3 DNA: TGTGCCAGCAGCACCGGACTAGCGGGAGGGCCTCTCACAGATACGCAGTATTTT
V gene: TRBV4-1; D gene: .; J gene: TRBJ2-1; clone size: .; CDR3 protein: CASTPTGPNEQFF; CDR3 DNA: TGCGCCAGCACGCCTACAGGTCCCAATGAGCAGTTCTTC
V gene: TRBV19; D gene: TRBD2; J gene: TRBJ2-3; clone size: .; CDR3 protein: CASGTLPSGESTDTQYF; CDR3 DNA: TGTGCCAGTGGCACTCTCCCTAGCGGGGAAAGCACAGATACGCAGTATTTT
V gene: TRBV4-2; D gene: TRBD2; J gene: TRBJ2-3; clone size: .; CDR3 protein: CASSPASGTFTDTQYF; CDR3 DNA: TGTGCCAGCAGCCCAGCTAGCGGGACATTCACAGATACGCAGTATTTT
V gene: TRBV2; D gene: .; J gene: TRBJ1-5; clone size: .; CDR3 protein: CASSVPRGQPQHF; CDR3 DNA: TGTGCCAGCAGTGTACCCCGGGGTCAGCCCCAGCATTTT
V gene: TRBV6-2/TRBV6-3; D gene: TRBD2; J gene: TRBJ2-1; clone size: .; CDR3 protein: CASRYLTSGTPSEQFF; CDR3 DNA: TGTGCCAGCAGATACCTGACTAGCGGGACCCCGAGTGAGCAGTTCTTC
V gene: TRBV18; D gene: .; J gene: TRBJ1-1; clone size: .; CDR3 protein: CASSRSTENTEAFF; CDR3 DNA: TGTGCCAGCTCACGGTCGACAGAGAACACTGAAGCTTTCTTT
V gene: TRBV20-1; D gene: .; J gene: TRBJ2-5; clone size: .; CDR3 protein: CSASGRGIQETQYF; CDR3 DNA: TGCAGTGCTAGTGGGCGGGGAATTCAAGAGACCCAGTACTTC
V gene: TRBV2; D gene: .; J gene: TRBJ2-3; clone size: .; CDR3 protein: CASSADKPSTDTQYF; CDR3 DNA: TGTGCCAGCAGTGCGGACAAGCCTAGCACAGATACGCAGTATTTT
V gene: TRBV24-1; D gene: .; J gene: TRBJ1-2; clone size: few; CDR3 protein: CATSDIDRGYGYTF; CDR3 DNA: TGTGCCACCAGTGATATCGATCGGGGCTATGGCTACACCTTC
V gene: TRBV3-1/TRBV3-2; D gene: .; J gene: TRBJ2-1; clone size: .; CDR3 protein: CASSQDPLILESSYNEQFF; CDR3 DNA: TGTGCCAGCAGCCAAGATCCCCTAATACTAGAGAGCTCCTACAATGAGCAGTTCTTC
V gene: TRBV7-9; D gene: TRBD1; J gene: TRBJ2-2; clone size: once; CDR3 protein: CASSDREQGINTGELFF; CDR3 DNA: TGTGCCAGCAGCGACAGAGAACAGGGGATCAACACCGGGGAGCTGTTTTTT
V gene: TRBV7-3; D gene: .; J gene: TRBJ2-3; clone size: .; CDR3 protein: CASSPQAGSTQYF; CDR3 DNA: TGTGCCAGCAGCCCCCAGGCGGGGTCTACGCAGTATTTT
V gene: TRBV27; D gene: .; J gene: TRBJ1-6; clone size: .; CDR3 protein: CASSQGPAPLHF; CDR3 DNA: TGTGCCAGCAGTCAGGGGCCTGCACCCCTCCACTTT
V gene: TRBV4-1; D gene: .; J gene: TRBJ2-5; clone size: .; CDR3 protein: CASSHTGETQYF; CDR3 DNA: TGCGCCAGCAGCCACACCGGAGAGACCCAGTACTTC
V gene: TRBV7-7; D gene: TRBD2; J gene: TRBJ2-7; clone size: once; CDR3 protein: CASSSYQAGGHGQYF; CDR3 DNA: TGTGCCAGCAGCTCTTATCAAGCGGGAGGCCACGGGCAGTACTTC
V gene: TRBV12-3/TRBV12-4; D gene: .; J gene: TRBJ1-2; clone size: .; CDR3 protein: CASSPDSIYGYTF; CDR3 DNA: TGTGCCAGCAGCCCCGACAGCATCTATGGCTACACCTTC
V gene: TRBV2; D gene: .; J gene: TRBJ1-2; clone size: .; CDR3 protein: CASRKGVDNGYTF; CDR3 DNA: TGTGCCAGCAGGAAGGGGGTAGATAATGGCTACACCTTC
V gene: TRBV5-1; D gene: TRBD1; J gene: TRBJ2-1; clone size: .; CDR3 protein: CASSTDRATNEQFF; CDR3 DNA: TGCGCCAGCAGCACTGACAGGGCTACCAATGAGCAGTTCTTC
V gene: TRBV29-1; D gene: .; J gene: TRBJ2-5; clone size: .; CDR3 protein: CSDRRGETQYF; CDR3 DNA: TGCAGCGACCGCAGGGGAGAGACCCAGTACTTC
V gene: TRBV28; D gene: TRBD2; J gene: TRBJ2-1; clone size: .; CDR3 protein: CASSVTSGRVYNEQFF; CDR3 DNA: TGTGCCAGCAGTGTAACTAGCGGGAGGGTCTACAATGAGCAGTTCTTC
V gene: TRBV19; D gene: .; J gene: TRBJ2-1; clone size: .; CDR3 protein: CASSTVAGEQFF; CDR3 DNA: TGTGCCAGTAGTACTGTAGCTGGGGAGCAGTTCTTC
V gene: TRBV5-1; D gene: .; J gene: TRBJ1-5; clone size: few; CDR3 protein: CASSYNNRENSNQPQHF; CDR3 DNA: TGCGCCAGCAGCTATAACAACAGGGAAAATAGCAATCAGCCCCAGCATTTT
V gene: TRBV10-1; D gene: .; J gene: TRBJ1-1; clone size: .; CDR3 protein: CASSSSSGTYTEAFF; CDR3 DNA: TGCGCCAGCAGTAGTTCTTCCGGGACATACACTGAAGCTTTCTTT
V gene: TRBV7-9; D gene: .; J gene: TRBJ1-6; clone size: .; CDR3 protein: CASSSLAQRSPLHF; CDR3 DNA: TGTGCCAGCAGCTCTTTAGCCCAGCGTTCACCCCTCCACTTT
V gene: TRBV7-2; D gene: .; J gene: TRBJ2-3; clone size: .; CDR3 protein: CASSLAARTDTQYF; CDR3 DNA: TGTGCCAGCAGCTTAGCGGCTCGCACAGATACGCAGTATTTT
V gene: TRBV5-6; D gene: .; J gene: TRBJ2-3; clone size: .; CDR3 protein: CASSSDITDTQYF; CDR3 DNA: TGTGCCAGCAGCTCAGACATCACAGATACGCAGTATTTT
V gene: TRBV13; D gene: .; J gene: TRBJ1-3; clone size: .; CDR3 protein: CASSVAGENTIYF; CDR3 DNA: TGTGCCAGCAGCGTGGCCGGGGAAAACACCATATATTTT
V gene: TRBV7-2; D gene: .; J gene: TRBJ2-1; clone size: .; CDR3 protein: CASSLGWGSGPSYNEQFF; CDR3 DNA: TGTGCCAGCAGCTTAGGGTGGGGGAGCGGGCCCTCCTACAATGAGCAGTTCTTC
V gene: TRBV21-1; D gene: .; J gene: TRBJ2-3; clone size: .; CDR3 protein: CASSSASGANTDTQYF; CDR3 DNA: TGTGCCAGCAGCAGCGCTAGCGGGGCCAACACAGATACGCAGTATTTT
V gene: TRBV19; D gene: TRBD1; J gene: TRBJ1-2; clone size: .; CDR3 protein: CASSPGTGGFGYTF; CDR3 DNA: TGTGCCAGTAGCCCCGGGACAGGGGGCTTTGGCTACACCTTC
V gene: TRBV29-1; D gene: .; J gene: TRBJ1-1; clone size: few; CDR3 protein: CSVEGWNREGTEAFF; CDR3 DNA: TGCAGCGTTGAGGGCTGGAACAGGGAGGGGACTGAAGCTTTCTTT
V gene: TRBV13; D gene: TRBD1; J gene: TRBJ2-1; clone size: .; CDR3 protein: CASSIASGQGSYNEQFF; CDR3 DNA: TGTGCCAGCAGCATCGCCTCGGGACAGGGGTCCTACAATGAGCAGTTCTTC
V gene: TRBV7-3; D gene: TRBD2; J gene: TRBJ2-1; clone size: .; CDR3 protein: CASGQGGSTRNEQFF; CDR3 DNA: TGTGCCAGCGGGCAAGGCGGGAGCACACGTAATGAGCAGTTCTTC
V gene: TRBV9; D gene: TRBD2; J gene: TRBJ2-2; clone size: .; CDR3 protein: CASSVQGGDTGELFF; CDR3 DNA: TGTGCCAGCAGCGTACAGGGAGGGGACACCGGGGAGCTGTTTTTT
V gene: TRBV9; D gene: TRBD2; J gene: TRBJ2-3; clone size: few; CDR3 protein: CASSVGLAALSTDTQYF; CDR3 DNA: TGTGCCAGCAGCGTAGGACTAGCGGCCCTTAGCACAGATACGCAGTATTTT
V gene: TRBV2; D gene: TRBD1; J gene: TRBJ1-3; clone size: .; CDR3 protein: CAGDRISGNTIYF; CDR3 DNA: TGTGCCGGGGACAGAATCTCTGGAAACACCATATATTTT
V gene: TRBV19; D gene: TRBD1; J gene: TRBJ2-2; clone size: once; CDR3 protein: CASSTWDRVEELFF; CDR3 DNA: TGTGCCAGTAGTACATGGGACAGGGTTGAGGAGCTGTTTTTT
V gene: TRBV18; D gene: TRBD1; J gene: TRBJ1-4; clone size: .; CDR3 protein: CASSPDRTNEKLFF; CDR3 DNA: TGTGCCAGCTCACCGGACAGGACTAATGAAAAACTGTTTTTT
V gene: TRBV19; D gene: TRBD1; J gene: TRBJ1-3; clone size: .; CDR3 protein: CASSRGQGGNTIYF; CDR3 DNA: TGTGCCAGTAGTAGAGGACAGGGCGGCAACACCATATATTTT
V gene: TRBV3-1/TRBV3-2; D gene: .; J gene: TRBJ2-1; clone size: .; CDR3 protein: CASSQEVRGGYNEQFF; CDR3 DNA: TGTGCCAGCAGCCAAGAGGTGAGAGGCGGGTACAATGAGCAGTTCTTC
V gene: TRBV11-3; D gene: .; J gene: TRBJ1-2; clone size: .; CDR3 protein: CASSLEGSFGTSNYGYTF; CDR3 DNA: TGTGCCAGCAGCTTAGAGGGTTCCTTTGGGACATCAAACTATGGCTACACCTTC
V gene: TRBV29-1; D gene: TRBD1; J gene: TRBJ1-6; clone size: .; CDR3 protein: CSVGQGGDSPLHF; CDR3 DNA: TGCAGCGTTGGCCAAGGGGGCGATTCACCCCTCCACTTT
V gene: TRBV9; D gene: TRBD2; J gene: TRBJ2-1; clone size: .; CDR3 protein: CASSVATSGYYNEQFF; CDR3 DNA: TGTGCCAGCAGCGTAGCTACTAGCGGTTACTACAATGAGCAGTTCTTC
V gene: TRBV5-1; D gene: .; J gene: TRBJ2-2; clone size: .; CDR3 protein: CASSGGTANTGELFF; CDR3 DNA: TGCGCCAGCAGCGGGGGGACAGCGAACACCGGGGAGCTGTTTTTT
V gene: TRBV3-1/TRBV3-2; D gene: TRBD2; J gene: TRBJ2-3; clone size: .; CDR3 protein: CASSSGLATDTQYF; CDR3 DNA: TGTGCCAGCAGCTCGGGACTAGCGACAGATACGCAGTATTTT
V gene: TRBV29-1; D gene: TRBD1; J gene: TRBJ1-2; clone size: .; CDR3 protein: CSLGQGSDGYTF; CDR3 DNA: TGCAGCTTAGGACAGGGGTCGGATGGCTACACCTTC